Listed here is a single TCR beta chain. The target antigen is unknown. The data are from a study of cytomegalovirus exposure and HLA in healthy donors. On the study more broadly: The 110 million or so unique TCR beta sequences, from about 179 million T cells, were found by an earlier analysis. Across 350 to 500 genotyped donors, over 70% landed in the Caucasian-associated ancestry cluster. Points from the study as a whole: Certain indistinguishable V segments, among them TRBV6-2 and TRBV6-3, were excluded. Across donors, sequencing depth was assumed by presence/absence analyses to be roughly uniform.

PCR used 60 Vbeta primers and 13 Jbeta primers. The data were produced by immunoSEQ multiplex PCR, yet TCRdb's version contains in-frame clones alone and is incomplete. In the table there are some 130,000 clones, 78% of which are singletons. Germline V gives CDR1 LNHDA, CDR2 SQIVND (reference sequence). This CDR3 region has 15 residues. Trimming removed 5 bases from V and 0 bases from J, with 13 bases in between. The rearrangement links TRBV19 to TRBJ1-2; D gene ambiguous. The source is a female donor in good health and CMV-seronegative. What was sequenced was PBMCs. The CDR3: CASSVWEATNYGYTF. The CDR3 nucleotides read TGTGCCAGTAGTGTATGGGAGGCAACTAACTATGGCTACACCTTC.